Presented here are 29 T cell receptor beta chains from one specimen sequenced in a study of cytomegalovirus exposure and HLA in healthy donors (dated 2017 in TCRdb). Preparation of the library involved the immunoSEQ multiplex PCR assay. For the multiplex PCR, a mixture combining 60 forward primers for TCR Vbeta segments and 13 reverse primers for TCR Jbeta segments was used. Sourced from immuneACCESS, this table was stored by TCRdb with only in-frame sequences that have V and J called. A share of the clones is absent; for the studies checked, an unresolved V gene accounts for under half, and the remainder has no known explanation. The sample yields some 110,000 clones; over 60% were counted once. 1.9% of the sample comes from the top ten. The sample consisted of PBMCs. Receptor source: a man in his fifties in good health and CMV-seronegative.

The chain links TRBV15 to TRBJ1-2, with TRBD1 as a possible D gene (5 bases). Trimming stripped 1 base from V and 6 bases from J, with 9 bases between. This CDR3 region has 13 residues. Per the germline V gene, CDR1 is LNHNV and CDR2 is YYDKDF (reference sequence). Here the CDR3 reads CATSRGGGDGYTF. DNA of the CDR3: TGTGCCACCAGCAGAGGGGGAGGGGATGGCTACACCTTC.

The chain employs TRBV2 and TRBJ2-3; D ambiguous. From germline, CDR1 is SNHLY and CDR2 FYNNEI. The CDR3 loop spans 13 amino acids. Trimming cost V 0 bases and J 5 bases, with 6 bases left between them. This CDR3 is CASSEARGDTQYF. The CDR3 region has the DNA TGTGCCAGCAGTGAAGCGCGAGGAGATACGCAGTATTTT.

This sequence joins TRBV7-9 and TRBJ2-4, with D perhaps TRBD2 (6 bases). V was trimmed by 3 bases and J by 8 bases, leaving 20 bases between them. The CDR3 totals 16 residues. The V gene's germline CDR1 is SEHNR and CDR2 FQNEAQ (reference sequence). CDR3 sequence: CASSFPGGGGLDIQYF. In DNA form, the CDR3 reads TGTGCCAGCAGCTTCCCAGGTGGGGGAGGTCTGGACATTCAGTACTTC. Full variable domain (outside the CDR3, taken from reference TRBV7-9 and TRBJ2-4): DTGVSQNPRHKITKRGQNVTFRCDPISEHNRLYWYRQTLGQGPEFLTYFQNEAQLEKSRLLSDRFSAERPKGSFSTLEIQRTEQGDSAMYLCASSFPGGGGLDIQYFGAGTRLSVL.

The rearrangement joins TRBV14 to TRBJ1-6, with D perhaps matching TRBD1 (5 bases). This CDR3 spans 14 amino acids. Deletions cut 3 bases from V and 6 bases from J, with 9 bases between. Per the germline V gene, CDR1 is SGHDN and CDR2 is FVKESK. CDR3 bases: TGTGCCAGCAGCCAGTCAGGGATTAATTCACCCCTCCACTTT. Amino acids: CASSQSGINSPLHF. Full variable domain (rest looked up from reference TRBV14 and TRBJ1-6): EAGVTQFPSHSVIEKGQTVTLRCDPISGHDNLYWYRRVMGKEIKFLLHFVKESKQDESGMPNNRFLAERTGGTYSTLKVQPAELEDSGVYFCASSQSGINSPLHFGNGTRLTVT.

This chain uses TRBV7-2 with TRBJ2-1, with a weak D call TRBD2 (6 bases). Trimming took off 1 base at V and 7 bases at J, with 11 bases between the two ends. CDR1 is SGHTA and CDR2 is FQGNSA in the germline V gene. The CDR3 runs to 14 residues. This chain's CDR3 is CASSLGWGRNEQFF. The CDR3 DNA is TGTGCCAGCAGCTTAGGGTGGGGGAGGAATGAGCAGTTCTTC.

The chain combines TRBV23-1 with TRBJ1-1, with 11 bases identical to TRBD1. TRBV23-1 is designated an ORF whose function remains uncertain. Trimming took 4 bases from V and 7 from J; bases not matched to a gene: 17. CDR3 length: 18 residues. The CDR3 loop is CASSLERDRDRGDNEAFF. The CDR3 DNA is TGCGCCAGCAGTCTCGAGCGGGACCGGGACAGGGGGGACAATGAAGCTTTCTTT.

This sequence joins TRBV7-3 and TRBJ1-1, with D perhaps matching TRBD1 (5 bases). CDR1 is SGHTA, CDR2 FQGTGA, per germline. Trimming removed 2 bases at V and 2 bases at J, with 21 bases between. This CDR3 spans 18 amino acids. CDR3: CASSLLGELRQINTEAFF. Written as DNA, the CDR3 is TGTGCCAGCAGCTTATTGGGTGAACTTAGACAGATAAACACTGAAGCTTTCTTT.

The CDR3 region has the DNA TGCGCCAGCAGCCAAGGGGGACATGGCGCTTTCTTT. It translates to CASSQGGHGAFF. This chain uses TRBV4-1 with TRBJ1-1; maybe TRBD1 (6 bases). This CDR3 has 12 amino acids. Germline CDR1 reads MGHRA; CDR2 reads YSYEKL. V was clipped by 1 base and J by 11 bases, with 11 bases between them.

The genes are TRBV9 and TRBJ2-1; the D gene is possibly TRBD2 (7 bases). This CDR3 has 12 amino acids. Trimming stripped 1 base from V and 9 bases from J, with 8 bases between. The germline CDR1 and CDR2 sequences are SGDLS and YYNGEE. This chain's CDR3 is CASSVRGAEQFF. Written as DNA, the CDR3 is TGTGCCAGCAGCGTACGGGGGGCTGAGCAGTTCTTC.

V gene TRBV7-2 combines with J gene TRBJ2-3; D ambiguous. Germline CDR1 reads SGHTA; CDR2 reads FQGNSA. The CDR3 length is 15 residues. V gave up 3 bases and J gave up 0 bases, with 10 bases separating them. DNA of the CDR3: TGTGCCAGCAGCTTTGGTTATACTAGCACAGATACGCAGTATTTT. It is translated as CASSFGYTSTDTQYF.

The V call is TRBV18, the J call TRBJ1-5; no clear D. Germline values: CDR1 KGHSH, CDR2 LQKENI. CDR3 length equals 14 residues. Trimming shortened V by 4 bases and J by 4 bases, and 11 bases separated the two germline ends. The DNA for the CDR3 is TGTGCCAGCTCACTTTCTAGGGAGAATCAGCCCCAGCATTTT. This translates into CASSLSRENQPQHF.

The J gene is TRBJ1-2, the V gene TRBV19; D not certain. The CDR3 runs to 11 residues. Trimming shortened V by 7 bases and J by 7 bases, and 10 bases separated the two germline ends. From germline, CDR1 is LNHDA and CDR2 SQIVND (reference sequence). The CDR3 DNA reads as TGTGCCAGTAACAAAGCGGGTGGCTACACCTTC. Amino acid sequence: CASNKAGGYTF.

The V gene is TRBV7-6, the J gene TRBJ2-3; the D is unclear. V was cut by 0 bases and J by 0 bases, with 4 bases left in between. The germline V gene has CDR1 SGHVS and CDR2 FNYEAQ. The CDR3 covers 14 residues. Written as DNA, the CDR3 is TGTGCCAGCAGCTTAGCGCGTAGCACAGATACGCAGTATTTT. Translated: CASSLARSTDTQYF.

The V gene is TRBV19, the J gene TRBJ1-1, with D tentatively TRBD1 (6 bases). The germline V gene encodes CDR1 LNHDA and CDR2 SQIVND (reference sequence). This CDR3 is built from 13 residues. Deletions cut 4 bases from V and 3 bases from J, with 9 bases between. Here the CDR3 reads CASSTHRDTEAFF. The CDR3 nucleotides are TGTGCCAGTAGTACCCACAGGGACACTGAAGCTTTCTTT.

The rearrangement joins TRBV10-3 to TRBJ1-6; D is uncertain. Per the germline V gene, CDR1 is ENHRY and CDR2 is SYGVKD. The CDR3 has 13 residues. The ends were cut back, 8 bases at V and 3 bases at J, with 8 bases in the middle. The CDR3 loop is CAIGTGYNSPLHF. The CDR3, as DNA: TGTGCCATCGGAACGGGCTATAATTCACCCCTCCACTTT.

The chain carries TRBV6-5 and TRBJ1-2; D unclear. Germline V gives CDR1 MNHEY, CDR2 SVGAGI. The CDR3 runs to 13 residues. Trimming cost V 6 bases and J 2 bases, with 10 bases left between them. The CDR3 DNA follows: TGTGCCAGCAGATTCGACACGAACTATGGCTACACCTTC. It yields the protein CASRFDTNYGYTF.

The CDR3 here is CASSRLAGAYTDTQYF. In nucleotides, the CDR3 is TGTGCCAGCAGCCGTCTAGCGGGGGCATACACAGATACGCAGTATTTT. V usage is TRBV5-8 and J usage is TRBJ2-3; 10 nucleotides line up with TRBD2. The CDR3 runs to 16 residues. The J segment lost 2 bases and the V segment lost 4 bases, leaving 7 bases of the junction unmatched. Germline CDR1 is SGHTS and CDR2 is YDEGEE.

The chain links TRBV5-1 to TRBJ2-5; 8 positions agree with TRBD1. CDR1 is SGHRS, CDR2 YFSETQ, per germline. V gave up 4 bases and J gave up 5 bases; unmatched junction bases: 7. The CDR3 spans 14 residues. Written as DNA, the CDR3 is TGCGCCAGCAGCGGACAGGGAGTGGGGGAGACCCAGTACTTC. Its translation is CASSGQGVGETQYF.

This clone was seen just once. This rearrangement joins TRBV11-3 to TRBJ2-2, with 11 bases lining up with TRBD1. Germline V gives CDR1 SGHNT, CDR2 YENEEA. The CDR3 sequence is 14 residues long. Trimming took 5 bases from V and 7 from J; bases not matched to a gene: 3. The CDR3, as DNA: TGTGCCAGCAGCCCGGGACAGGGGGTCGGGGAGCTGTTTTTT. This sequence encodes CASSPGQGVGELFF.

This chain connects TRBV5-1 to TRBJ1-2; a weak D match, TRBD1 (6 bases). Germline CDR1 is SGHRS and CDR2 is YFSETQ. The CDR3 length is 13 residues. V dropped 4 bases and J dropped 1 base, with 8 bases sitting between them. CDR3 in amino acids: CASSMDSNYGYTF. The CDR3 nucleotides read TGCGCCAGCAGCATGGACAGTAACTATGGCTACACCTTC.

J is TRBJ1-3 and V is TRBV9; D remains ambiguous. The CDR3 consists of 14 residues. Trimming stripped 3 bases from V and 4 bases from J, with 11 bases between. In germline, CDR1 is SGDLS, CDR2 YYNGEE. CDR3 sequence reads: CASSANPEGNTIYF. The CDR3 DNA follows: TGTGCCAGCAGCGCTAATCCTGAGGGAAACACCATATATTTT.

In the case of this clone: The sample carries other DNA sequences with the same CDR3. The genes are TRBV6-1 and TRBJ1-1; D is perhaps TRBD1 (5 bases). The CDR3 spans 13 residues. The V end lost 6 bases, the J end lost 1 base, and 9 bases lay between the germline ends. Germline CDR1 and CDR2: MNHNS and SASEGT. CDR3 sequence: CASSSRENTEAFF. DNA of the CDR3: TGTGCCAGCAGCAGCAGGGAGAACACTGAAGCTTTCTTT.

V usage is TRBV7-9 and J usage is TRBJ1-3; a weak D match, TRBD1 (6 bases). CDR1 and CDR2 (germline): SEHNR, FQNEAQ (reference sequence). V shed 5 bases and J shed 4 bases, with 21 bases lying between them. CDR3 size: 17 residues. CDR3 DNA sequence: TGTGCCAGCAGCCCGCCTAACCCTCAGGGGCGAGGAAACACCATATATTTT. The encoded protein is CASSPPNPQGRGNTIYF.

The rearrangement joins TRBV6-5 to TRBJ2-5; tentatively, D is TRBD2 (6 bases). The CDR3 sequence is 13 residues long. The germline CDR1 and CDR2 sequences are MNHEY and SVGAGI. Trimming left V 8 bases short and J 5 bases short, with 15 bases between. Here the CDR3 reads CASGKWAGETQYF. The CDR3 bases are TGTGCCAGCGGGAAATGGGCGGGGGAGACCCAGTACTTC.

This clone occurred a few times. The gene calls are TRBV28 and TRBJ2-7, with 9 bases fitting TRBD1. Germline V gene data show CDR1 as MDHEN and CDR2 as SYDVKM. V dropped 6 bases and J dropped 2; count of bases not matched to a gene: 8. This CDR3 has 15 residues. The CDR3 nucleotides read TGTGCCAGCAGCAAGCCCGGGACAGGGACCTACGAGCAGTACGTC. This codes for CASSKPGTGTYEQYV.

This clone came up once. The V and J genes are TRBV7-3 and TRBJ1-2, with 8 bases aligning to TRBD1. CDR1 and CDR2 from the germline V gene are SGHTA and FQGTGA. The CDR3 consists of 15 residues. The trim removed 5 bases at V and 4 bases at J, leaving 9 bases unmatched. The CDR3 spells CASSPRQGHVYGYTF. In nucleotides, the CDR3 is TGTGCCAGCAGCCCCAGACAGGGGCACGTCTATGGCTACACCTTC.

This clone was recorded a few times. V gene TRBV9 combines with J gene TRBJ1-5, with D maybe TRBD1 (5 bases). This CDR3 comprises 15 residues. Germline assignment: CDR1 SGDLS and CDR2 YYNGEE. V was trimmed by 4 bases and J by 4 bases, leaving 15 bases between them. This CDR3 reads CASSTSGGVNQPQHF. CDR3 nucleotides: TGTGCCAGCAGCACGAGCGGGGGAGTTAATCAGCCCCAGCATTTT.

The chain joins TRBV6-1 to TRBJ2-2, with D perhaps TRBD1 (5 bases). Germline CDR1 and CDR2: MNHNS and SASEGT. CDR3 length: 14 amino acids. V was clipped by 5 bases and J by 5 bases, with 12 bases between them. This chain's CDR3 is CASSNTGVTGELFF. CDR3 DNA sequence: TGTGCCAGCAGTAATACAGGTGTAACCGGGGAGCTGTTTTTT.

CDR3 DNA sequence: TGCAGTGCCCAGGGGGTGGGCGAGCAGTACTTC. Its protein is CSAQGVGEQYF. The chain employs TRBV20-1 and TRBJ2-5; 7 nucleotides align to TRBD1. The DNA matches TRBJ2-7 better at its end, which makes the J call doubtful. The CDR3 is 11 residues long. Germline V gene lookup returns CDR1 DFQATT and CDR2 SNEGSKA (reference sequence).